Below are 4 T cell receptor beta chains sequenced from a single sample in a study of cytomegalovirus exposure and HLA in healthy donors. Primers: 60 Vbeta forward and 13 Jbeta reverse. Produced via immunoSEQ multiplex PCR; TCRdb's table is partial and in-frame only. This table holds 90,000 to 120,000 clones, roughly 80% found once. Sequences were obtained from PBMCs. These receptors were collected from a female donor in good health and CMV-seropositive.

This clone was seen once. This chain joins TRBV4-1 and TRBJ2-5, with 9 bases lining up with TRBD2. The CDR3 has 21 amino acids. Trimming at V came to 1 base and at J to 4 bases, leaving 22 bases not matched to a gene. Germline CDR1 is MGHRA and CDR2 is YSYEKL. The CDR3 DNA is TGCGCCAGCAGCCAAGTTTTTTCTGGCGGGAGGGCCGTTGATTCTCGAGAGACCCAGTACTTC. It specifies CASSQVFSGGRAVDSRETQYF.

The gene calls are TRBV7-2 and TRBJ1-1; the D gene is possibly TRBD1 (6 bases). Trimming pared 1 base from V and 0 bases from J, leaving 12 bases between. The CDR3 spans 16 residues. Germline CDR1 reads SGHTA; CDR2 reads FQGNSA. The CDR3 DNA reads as TGTGCCAGCAGCTTAGAGGGACAACTTTTGAACACTGAAGCTTTCTTT. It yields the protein CASSLEGQLLNTEAFF.

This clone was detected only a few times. The CDR3: CASSEAVAGGPDTQYF. CDR3 bases: TGTGCCAGCAGTGAAGCGGTTGCAGGGGGCCCAGATACGCAGTATTTT. The gene calls are TRBV6-1 and TRBJ2-3, with 8 bases that match TRBD1. The CDR3 runs to 16 residues. CDR1 MNHNS and CDR2 SASEGT come from the germline V gene. After removal of 0 bases from V and 4 bases from J, the junction contained 6 bases not matched to a gene.

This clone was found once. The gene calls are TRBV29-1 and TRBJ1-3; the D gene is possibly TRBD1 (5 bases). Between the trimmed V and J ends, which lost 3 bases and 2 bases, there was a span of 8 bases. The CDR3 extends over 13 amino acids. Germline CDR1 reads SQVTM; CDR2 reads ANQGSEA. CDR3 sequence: CSVEWGPGNTIYF. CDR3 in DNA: TGCAGCGTTGAGTGGGGCCCTGGAAACACCATATATTTT.